These 25 T cell receptor beta chains originate from one sample sequenced in a study of T cell repertoires in cytomegalovirus infection (dated by TCRdb to between 2018 and 2021). Their antigens remain unidentified. The treatment or condition label on this specimen signifies: in vitro stimulation with specific CMV peptide epitopes to enrich CMV-specific T cells. Sequencing used an Illumina HiSeq 1500. TCRdb trimmed the raw reads at Q25, called clones with MiXCR and kept productive beta chains. Identical CDR3 protein sequences are pooled into one entry, listed with their most common genes and DNA. For this sample there are hundreds of thousands of distinct CDR3 sequences; 30% to 35% appear just once. The top ten hold approximately 13% of the sample. Sequenced material: cultured CD8+ T cells from PBMCs, taken from culture after CMV antigen stimulation. The receptors were sampled from a human donor in good health (CMV status not recorded). Some clones in this sample may be carry-over from other donors' samples.

This chain links TRBV28 with TRBJ2-7, with D perhaps TRBD2 (6 bases). Germline CDR1 is MDHEN and CDR2 is SYDVKM. The V end was cut by 7 bases, the J end by 6 bases, with 16 bases between. The CDR3 length is 13 residues. CDR3 in DNA: TGTGCCAGCACCCCGGGACTCCTGGGCGAGCAGTACTTC. It codes for CASTPGLLGEQYF. The full variable domain, in which reference TRBV28 and TRBJ2-7 provide the parts outside the CDR3, is DVKVTQSSRYLVKRTGEKVFLECVQDMDHENMFWYRQDPGLGLRLIYFSYDVKMKEKGDIPEGYSVSREKKERFSLILESASTNQTSMYLCASTPGLLGEQYFGPGTRLTVT.

This clonotype occurred once. The chain has TRBV2 and TRBJ2-3, with unresolved D. The CDR3 is 13 residues long. V was clipped by 4 bases and J by 4 bases, with 9 bases between them. Germline V gene sequence: CDR1 SNHLY, CDR2 FYNNEI. The CDR3, as DNA: TGTGCCAGCAGTGCCGTTGAGGCAGATACGCAGTATTTT. Its protein is CASSAVEADTQYF.

This clonotype was detected only once. V and J are TRBV4-1 and TRBJ2-7; no clear D. The V gene lost 2 bases and the J gene lost 0 bases, with 17 bases spanning the gap. The germline gives CDR1 MGHRA, CDR2 YSYEKL. This CDR3 is 17 amino acids long. This chain's CDR3 is CASSQQAMEQFSYEQYF. CDR3 nucleotides: TGCGCCAGCAGCCAACAAGCGATGGAGCAGTTCTCCTACGAGCAGTACTTC.

The chain uses TRBV4-1 and TRBJ2-7; either TRBD1 or TRBD2 may supply D (5 bases each). In germline, CDR1 is MGHRA, CDR2 YSYEKL. Trimming removed 0 bases from V and 7 bases from J, with 13 bases in between. The CDR3 spans 14 residues. This CDR3 is CASSQEGRAEEQYF. The CDR3 bases are TGCGCCAGCAGCCAAGAGGGGCGAGCGGAGGAGCAGTACTTC.

This clonotype was counted a few times. The chain combines TRBV14 with TRBJ2-1, with D perhaps matching TRBD1 or TRBD2 (6 bases each). This CDR3 contains 15 residues. The germline CDR1 and CDR2 sequences are SGHDN and FVKESK. Between the trimmed V and J ends, which lost 4 bases and 2 bases, there was a span of 12 bases. The CDR3 loop is CASSPGADPYNEQFF. The CDR3 DNA reads as TGTGCCAGCAGCCCGGGGGCCGATCCCTACAATGAGCAGTTCTTC.

This clonotype was counted only a few times. Here the CDR3 DNA reads TGTGCCAGCAGCTTAGTAGCCAAAATGAACACTGAAGCTTTCTTT. Translated: CASSLVAKMNTEAFF. The J gene is TRBJ1-1, the V gene TRBV7-9, with D hard to call. The CDR3 totals 15 residues. Deletions cut 1 base from V and 0 bases from J, with 9 bases between. Germline CDR1 reads SEHNR; CDR2 reads FQNEAQ (reference sequence).

A few counts support this clonotype. The V and J genes are TRBV7-6 and TRBJ2-1; TRBD1 is a possible D gene (8 bases). V shed 5 bases and J shed 3 bases, with 17 bases lying between them. The germline CDR1 and CDR2 sequences are SGHVS and FNYEAQ. This CDR3 region has 16 residues. The chain's CDR3 is CASSPRGDRNYNEQFF. DNA for the CDR3: TGTGCCAGCAGCCCCCGGGGGGACAGGAACTACAATGAGCAGTTCTTC.

This clonotype showed up many times. The V and J genes are TRBV12-3 or TRBV12-4 and TRBJ2-5; 7 nucleotides match TRBD1. V trimming: 5 bases; J trimming: 3 bases; junction bases outside the gene matches: 6. The CDR3 is 14 amino acids. The CDR3 DNA reads TGTGCCAGCAGTATCGTTGGGACAGAAGAGACCCAGTACTTC. Translation: CASSIVGTEETQYF.

The chain combines TRBV27 with TRBJ1-5; the D is unclear. Trimming pared 0 bases from V and 9 bases from J, leaving 9 bases between. Germline CDR1 is MNHEY and CDR2 is SMNVEV (reference sequence). The CDR3 loop spans 13 amino acids. The CDR3 bases are TGTGCCAGCAGTTTATCCAGCGGGTGGCCCCAGCATTTT. It yields the protein CASSLSSGWPQHF.

This clonotype came up a few times. V usage is TRBV5-3 and J usage is TRBJ1-1; D is possibly TRBD1 (6 bases). TRBV5-3 is identified as an open reading frame with a role that is uncertain. The germline V and J ends were trimmed by 8 bases and 3 bases, with 20 bases remaining between them. The CDR3 extends over 15 amino acids. Here the CDR3 DNA reads TGTGCCAGCATCCTACTACAGGGATGGGACACTGAAGCTTTCTTT. Its protein is CASILLQGWDTEAFF.

This clonotype has only a few counts. The chain joins TRBV7-9 to TRBJ1-2; weak D call: TRBD1 (5 bases). V shed 1 base and J shed 5 bases, with 26 bases lying between them. Germline V gene lookup returns CDR1 SEHNR and CDR2 FQNEAQ (reference sequence). CDR3 length: 19 amino acids. CDR3 amino acids: CASSLVFGDSLPLWYGYTF. For the CDR3, the DNA is TGTGCCAGCAGCTTAGTCTTCGGTGACAGCTTACCCCTGTGGTATGGCTACACCTTC.

This clonotype was observed at least ten times. This sequence joins TRBV7-6 and TRBJ1-1; 9 bases align to TRBD1. CDR1 and CDR2 from the germline V gene are SGHVS and FNYEAQ. The CDR3 extends over 14 amino acids. Unmatched junction bases numbered 4, after V lost 3 bases and J lost 5 bases. This chain's CDR3 is CASSLGQGITEAFF. The CDR3 DNA reads TGTGCCAGCAGCTTGGGACAGGGAATAACTGAAGCTTTCTTT.

V is TRBV7-6 and J is TRBJ1-1, with D maybe TRBD1 (5 bases). The CDR3 totals 15 residues. Germline CDR1 reads SGHVS; CDR2 reads FNYEAQ. Between the trimmed V and J ends, which lost 2 bases and 0 bases, there was a span of 10 bases. The CDR3 DNA reads as TGTGCCAGCAGCTTATATGGGACCGTGAACACTGAAGCTTTCTTT. As protein: CASSLYGTVNTEAFF.

This clonotype was detected ten times or more. The chain carries TRBV7-8 and TRBJ1-1; D gene unclear. V was shortened by 3 bases and J by 4 bases, with 9 bases between the two germline ends. From germline, CDR1 is SGHVS and CDR2 FQNEAQ. The CDR3 has 13 residues. Here the CDR3 DNA reads TGTGCCAGCAGCTTGTTGGTCCCCACTGAAGCTTTCTTT. Protein product: CASSLLVPTEAFF.

This chain links TRBV7-6 with TRBJ2-2; D gene unclear. This CDR3 spans 15 amino acids. V lost 5 bases and J 4 bases, leaving 14 bases between the germline ends. In germline, CDR1 is SGHVS, CDR2 FNYEAQ. CDR3 amino acids: CASSDPYRITGELFF. The CDR3 nucleotides read TGTGCCAGCAGCGATCCGTACAGAATCACCGGGGAGCTGTTTTTT.

This clonotype was counted a few times. This rearrangement joins TRBV4-1 to TRBJ2-1, with TRBD2 as a possible D gene (5 bases). The germline CDR1 and CDR2 sequences are MGHRA and YSYEKL. V dropped 3 bases and J dropped 8 bases, with 8 bases sitting between them. The CDR3 totals 12 residues. CDR3: CASSHQDYEQFF. The CDR3 DNA reads TGCGCCAGCAGCCATCAGGACTATGAGCAGTTCTTC.

The chain employs TRBV3-1 and TRBJ2-3; no firm D call. The CDR3 is 14 amino acids. Germline CDR1 is LGHDT and CDR2 is YNNKEL (reference sequence). V lost 0 bases and J 5 bases, leaving 9 bases between the germline ends. The CDR3 coding sequence is TGTGCCAGCAGCCAAGATTCGACAATAGATACGCAGTATTTT. This codes for CASSQDSTIDTQYF.

There are a few counts of this clonotype. The chain employs TRBV10-3 and TRBJ2-7; D may match TRBD1 or TRBD2 (5 bases each). V was shortened by 5 bases and J by 3 bases, with 17 bases between the two germline ends. The CDR3 sequence is 15 residues long. Germline assignment: CDR1 ENHRY and CDR2 SYGVKD. DNA of the CDR3: TGTGCCATCAGTAAGACAGACTATAGTCACTACGAGCAGTACTTC. This codes for CAISKTDYSHYEQYF.

This chain joins TRBV7-9 and TRBJ2-5; TRBD1 or TRBD2 may be the D gene (5 bases each). V was shortened by 3 bases and J by 6 bases, with 11 bases between the two germline ends. Germline assignment: CDR1 SEHNR and CDR2 FQNEAQ (reference sequence). There are 13 residues in the CDR3. As DNA, the CDR3 is TGTGCCAGCAGCTTCCAGGGAGAAAAGACCCAGTACTTC. The encoded protein is CASSFQGEKTQYF.

A note on this clonotype: The junction departs from the called germline gene at one end, perhaps through a read error. The V and J genes are TRBV6-6 and TRBJ2-1; the D is unclear. CDR1 and CDR2 (germline): MNHNY, SVGAGI (reference sequence). This CDR3 spans 12 amino acids. Here the CDR3 reads CATSYSYNEQFF. Written as DNA, the CDR3 is TGTGCCACCAGTTACTCCTACAATGAGCAGTTCTTC.

The chain carries TRBV2 and TRBJ1-1; D is possibly TRBD1 (5 bases). Germline V gives CDR1 SNHLY, CDR2 FYNNEI. V was trimmed by 9 bases and J by 6 bases, leaving 23 bases between them. The length of the CDR3 is 15 residues. The CDR3 loop reads CARLRDGIESPEAFF. CDR3 sequence (DNA): TGTGCCAGACTCCGGGACGGCATTGAAAGCCCTGAAGCTTTCTTT. The variable domain in full, with the rest retrieved from reference TRBV2 and TRBJ1-1, is EPEVTQTPSHQVTQMGQEVILRCVPISNHLYFYWYRQILGQKVEFLVSFYNNEISEKSEIFDDQFSVERPDGSNFTLKIRSTKLEDSAMYFCARLRDGIESPEAFFGQGTRLTVV.

This clonotype came up a few times. The rearrangement links TRBV29-1 to TRBJ1-1; no definite D call. The CDR3 is made up of 11 amino acids. Looked up from germline, CDR1 is SQVTM and CDR2 is ANQGSEA. V was cut by 6 bases and J by 7 bases, with 12 bases left in between. The CDR3 nucleotides are TGCAGCGTGGGCGGAGGCGGTGAAGCTTTCTTT. Protein sequence: CSVGGGGEAFF.

The chain links TRBV6-2 or TRBV6-3 to TRBJ2-7; unclear D gene. V lost 2 bases and J lost 4, with 12 bases in between. The germline gives CDR1 MNHEY, CDR2 SVGEGT. The CDR3 spans 14 residues. CDR3 DNA sequence: TGTGCCAGCAGTTACCGGCAGGTTGATTACGAGCAGTACGTC. Translation gives CASSYRQVDYEQYV.

The chain has TRBV6-2 or TRBV6-3 and TRBJ1-5; D not certain. The CDR3 length is 14 residues. The ends were cut back, 2 bases at V and 7 bases at J, with 12 bases in the middle. Per germline, CDR1 MNHEY and CDR2 SVGEGT. CDR3 amino acids: CASSYGSVQQPQHF. The DNA of the CDR3 is TGTGCCAGCAGTTACGGGTCAGTCCAACAGCCCCAGCATTTT.

The rearrangement joins TRBV4-3 to TRBJ2-5; D unresolved. The CDR3 consists of 15 residues. From germline, CDR1 is LGHNA and CDR2 YSLEER. V lost 3 bases and J 0 bases, leaving 11 bases between the germline ends. As DNA, the CDR3 is TGCGCCAGCAGCCACTTCCTCAGCGACCAAGAGACCCAGTACTTC. Residues: CASSHFLSDQETQYF.